This entry is about one T cell receptor (beta chain). Its antigen is not identified. The V and J ends lost 8 bases and 2 bases respectively, with 15 bases between them. Germline assignment: CDR1 MNHEY and CDR2 SVGAGI. The CDR3 length is 14 residues. The protocol was immunoSEQ multiplex PCR, while the TCRdb copy is restricted to in-frame clones and leaves out a portion. The sample has some 90,000 clones; 75% to 90% are singletons. This sample was included in a study of graft-versus-host responses after intestinal transplantation. Study-level information: Isolated intestinal, liver-intestinal, or multivisceral transplants had been given to the recipients.

Findings and limits, study-wide: The study associated peak circulating GvH clone levels with early post-transplant HvG declines. Detected in recipient marrow were GvH clones, some of which were first observed in ileum or blood. When patients had graft-donor T cell macrochimerism, their allografts held high graft-versus-host to host-versus-graft clonal ratios.

The V and J genes are TRBV6-5 and TRBJ1-2, with D possibly being TRBD1 (5 bases). The receptor was derived from a human donor who received an intestinal transplant. Specimen: unstimulated CD4+ T cells sorted from spleen or lymph node cells, collected before intestinal transplant. CDR3 in DNA: TGTGCCAGCGGAAATCTGGACACCAACTATGGCTACACCTTC. Residues: CASGNLDTNYGYTF.